These 31 T cell receptor beta chains were all obtained from the same sample, sequenced in a study of a mutant IDH1 vaccine in newly diagnosed glioma. These receptors' targets are unknown. Time point described: week 47, end of study. The vaccine gave 300 ug of a 20-mer mutant IDH1 peptide subcutaneously per dose. Generated by immunoSEQ multiplex PCR, the TCRdb table keeps only in-frame clones and is missing some. There are over 50,000 clones in the sample; around 80% occur only once, and 4.9% lies in the top ten. This sample comprised PBMCs, obtained from a glioma patient whose treatment included an IDH1 peptide vaccine. The receptors come from a woman between 35 and 50 years old with glioma. Some clones in this sample may be carry-over from other donors' samples.

The count of this clone is one. The rearrangement joins TRBV14 to TRBJ2-1; D may be TRBD2 (6 bases). CDR3 length equals 12 residues. Germline CDR1 reads SGHDN; CDR2 reads FVKESK. V shed 6 bases and J shed 8 bases, with 11 bases lying between them. The CDR3 nucleotides are TGTGCCAGCAGTTACACTAGCTATGAGCAGTTCTTC. It is translated as CASSYTSYEQFF.

This clone has just one count. The chain employs TRBV25-1 and TRBJ2-3, with D possibly matching TRBD1 (5 bases). The CDR3 runs 13 residues. Germline loops: CDR1 MGHDK, CDR2 SYGVNS. Trimming stripped 4 bases from V and 3 bases from J, with 8 bases between. CDR3 residues: CASSVGPTDTQYF. The CDR3 DNA sequence: TGTGCCAGCAGTGTGGGGCCGACAGATACGCAGTATTTT.

This chain connects TRBV11-2 to TRBJ1-2; 8 nucleotides match TRBD1. The trim removed 1 base at V and 8 bases at J, leaving 15 bases unmatched. Germline lookup yields CDR1 SGHAT and CDR2 FQNNGV. The CDR3 totals 17 residues. Written as DNA, the CDR3 is TGTGCCAGCAGCTTAGTACCCGGGACAGGAGAAGTTGGAGGCTACACCTTC. Its protein product is CASSLVPGTGEVGGYTF.

This chain connects TRBV6-4 to TRBJ2-2, with a possible D match to TRBD1 (5 bases). The V and J ends lost 3 bases and 4 bases respectively, with 15 bases between them. The CDR3 has 16 residues. Germline V lookup: CDR1 MRHNA, CDR2 SNTAGT. CDR3 nucleotide sequence: TGTGCCAGCAGTGAAAAAGGGGCGTCGGTCACCGGGGAGCTGTTTTTT. Its translation: CASSEKGASVTGELFF.

This clone was counted a single time. For the CDR3, the DNA is TGCGCCAGCAGCCTCCAGGGAACAGATACGCAGTATTTT. The encoded protein is CASSLQGTDTQYF. This sequence joins TRBV4-1 and TRBJ2-3; tentative D call: TRBD1 (5 bases). V dropped 4 bases and J dropped 3 bases, with 8 bases sitting between them. In germline, CDR1 is MGHRA, CDR2 YSYEKL. The CDR3 length is 13 residues.

In this sample, this clone turned up a few times. The V gene is TRBV6-4, the J gene TRBJ2-2; possibly TRBD1 for D (5 bases). The CDR3 contains 13 residues. The V gene lost 2 bases and the J gene lost 5 bases, with 6 bases spanning the gap. Per the germline V gene, CDR1 is MRHNA and CDR2 is SNTAGT. CDR3 in DNA: TGTGCCAGCAGTGACAGGGGTACCGGGGAGCTGTTTTTT. Translation gives CASSDRGTGELFF.

V gene TRBV20-1 combines with J gene TRBJ1-2, with D possibly TRBD1 on 6 matching bases. V lost 5 bases to trimming and J lost 5 bases, with 9 bases between them. CDR3 length equals 11 residues. Germline values: CDR1 DFQATT, CDR2 SNEGSKA (reference sequence). In DNA, the CDR3 is TGCAGTGCTGACAGGCTTTATGGCTACACCTTC. Translating gives CSADRLYGYTF.

This chain links TRBV6-6 with TRBJ1-4; the D is unclear. Per germline, CDR1 MNHNY and CDR2 SVGAGI (reference sequence). The CDR3 spans 13 residues. V lost 6 bases and J lost 3, with 8 bases in between. CDR3 DNA sequence: TGTGCCAGCAGGGCCCTTCCTAATGAAAAACTGTTTTTT. Its translation: CASRALPNEKLFF.

About this clone: Other DNA sequences of this sample code for an identical CDR3. The J gene is TRBJ1-3, the V gene TRBV5-1; D remains ambiguous. The CDR3 runs to 16 residues. V lost 0 bases, J lost 4 bases, and 14 bases lay in between. Germline V CDR1 and CDR2: SGHRS, YFSETQ. CDR3 amino acids: CASSLEGLGSGNTIYF. The DNA for the CDR3 is TGCGCCAGCAGCTTGGAAGGTTTAGGCTCCGGAAACACCATATATTTT.

The CDR3 is CASSLNRAKLFEQFF. DNA for the CDR3: TGTGCCAGCAGCTTAAACAGGGCAAAACTCTTTGAGCAGTTCTTC. The chain links TRBV7-9 to TRBJ2-1; possibly TRBD1 for D (6 bases). The CDR3 covers 15 residues. From germline, CDR1 is SEHNR and CDR2 FQNEAQ (reference sequence). V was trimmed by 2 bases and J by 9 bases, leaving 17 bases between them.

The chain combines TRBV6-1 with TRBJ1-2; D is ambiguous. Germline CDR1 and CDR2: MNHNS and SASEGT. The germline V and J ends were trimmed by 6 bases and 1 base, with 12 bases remaining between them. The CDR3 extends over 14 amino acids. This CDR3 reads CASRGIGVNYGYTF. Here the CDR3 DNA reads TGTGCCAGCAGGGGGATTGGAGTTAACTATGGCTACACCTTC.

Written as DNA, the CDR3 is TGCGCCAGCAGTCCGGGAATGGGAGGGACGACCTACGAGCAGTACTTC. Translation: CASSPGMGGTTYEQYF. The chain employs TRBV10-1 and TRBJ2-7; TRBD2 matches at 7 bases. The CDR3 loop spans 16 amino acids. The ends lost 5 bases at V and 2 bases at J; junction bases unmatched: 12. Germline CDR1 is WNHNN and CDR2 is SYGVQD (reference sequence).

This clone was seen a few times. The V gene is TRBV2, the J gene TRBJ2-7, with 8 bases lining up with TRBD1. V was pared by 6 bases and J by 8 bases, with 15 bases of the junction left unmatched. From germline, CDR1 is SNHLY and CDR2 FYNNEI. The CDR3 has 15 residues. As DNA, the CDR3 is TGTGCCAGCAGCGAATCCGGGACAGGCAAAGTTAAGCAGTACTTC. Protein: CASSESGTGKVKQYF.

The genes are TRBV9 and TRBJ1-1, with D possibly TRBD1 on 5 matching bases. The germline V gene encodes CDR1 SGDLS and CDR2 YYNGEE. This CDR3 comprises 15 residues. Trimming took 4 bases from V and 0 from J, leaving 13 bases between them. In nucleotides, the CDR3 is TGTGCCAGCAGCTTGGGACCGAACATGAACACTGAAGCTTTCTTT. Protein product: CASSLGPNMNTEAFF.

The chain has TRBV25-1 and TRBJ1-1; D is undetermined. V was cut by 3 bases and J by 6 bases, with 5 bases left in between. The CDR3 has 11 amino acids. Germline CDR1 MGHDK, CDR2 SYGVNS. The CDR3 bases are TGTGCCAGCAGTGACCCCCCTGAAGCTTTCTTT. Its translation is CASSDPPEAFF.

This chain links TRBV5-4 with TRBJ2-1; 8 nucleotides match TRBD1. V gave up 3 bases and J gave up 3 bases; unmatched junction bases: 17. From germline, CDR1 is SGHNT and CDR2 YYREEE (reference sequence). The CDR3 spans 19 residues. This CDR3 reads CASSSRGLQKWVGYNEQFF. Written as DNA, the CDR3 is TGTGCCAGCAGCTCCAGGGGGCTCCAGAAATGGGTGGGCTACAATGAGCAGTTCTTC.

This clone was seen once. The chain carries TRBV5-1 and TRBJ2-1, with D unresolved. The CDR3 is made up of 15 amino acids. The V gene's germline CDR1 is SGHRS and CDR2 YFSETQ. Trimming took 4 bases from V and 8 from J, leaving 19 bases between them. CDR3 sequence (DNA): TGCGCCAGCAGCCCGGGCCGGGTCCGCGTCGATGAGCAGTTCTTC. The encoded protein is CASSPGRVRVDEQFF.

This chain's CDR3 is CSALLARQYF. The CDR3 nucleotides read TGCAGTGCTTTACTAGCTAGGCAGTATTTT. V and J are TRBV20-1 and TRBJ2-3, with TRBD2 as a possible D gene (6 bases). V was shortened by 5 bases and J by 11 bases, with 11 bases between the two germline ends. In germline, CDR1 is DFQATT, CDR2 SNEGSKA (reference sequence). This CDR3 contains 10 residues.

V gene TRBV21-1 combines with J gene TRBJ1-5. TRBV21-1 is a recognized pseudogene. This CDR3 is 15 amino acids long. CDR3 in amino acids: CASSKCGCGNQPQHF. The CDR3 nucleotides read TGTGCCAGCAGCAAGTGTGGATGCGGCAATCAGCCCCAGCATTTT.

The CDR3 reads CASSPQTGASGYTF. DNA for the CDR3: TGTGCCAGCAGCCCCCAGACAGGGGCGAGTGGCTACACCTTC. V and J are TRBV7-2 and TRBJ1-2, with 8 bases fitting TRBD1. Germline-derived CDR1 and CDR2 are SGHTA and FQGNSA. This CDR3 comprises 14 residues. Germline trimming cut 5 bases from V and 7 bases from J; bases unmatched to any gene: 9.

The chain carries TRBV27 and TRBJ2-1, with 8 positions matching TRBD2. The J segment lost 10 bases and the V segment lost 5 bases, leaving 13 bases of the junction unmatched. The length of the CDR3 is 15 residues. Germline CDR1 is MNHEY and CDR2 is SMNVEV (reference sequence). Here the CDR3 DNA reads TGTGCCAGCAGTCCCGGGACTAGGATGACTAGCGAGCAGTTCTTC. As protein: CASSPGTRMTSEQFF.

The chain employs TRBV29-1 and TRBJ2-7; 10 bases match TRBD1. V shed 0 bases and J 4 bases; nucleotides not matched to a gene: 6. CDR3 length: 15 residues. CDR1 and CDR2 from the germline V gene are SQVTM and ANQGSEA. CDR3 DNA sequence: TGCAGCGTTGAAGATCGACGGGACAGGGGTTACGAGCAGTACTTC. It encodes CSVEDRRDRGYEQYF.

The chain combines TRBV5-1 with TRBJ2-1; TRBD2 matches 15 bases. From germline, CDR1 is SGHRS and CDR2 YFSETQ. Trimming took 3 bases from V and 2 from J; bases not matched to a gene: 6. This CDR3 contains 18 residues. The CDR3 nucleotides read TGCGCCAGCAGCTGGGGACTAGCGGGGGGCCCCGCCTACAATGAGCAGTTCTTC. Translation: CASSWGLAGGPAYNEQFF.

This clone was detected a few times. The gene calls are TRBV5-6 and TRBJ1-5; D ambiguous. This CDR3 is 14 amino acids long. Germline CDR1 SGHDT, CDR2 YYEEEE. Trimming removed 0 bases from V and 1 base from J, with 5 bases in between. CDR3 coding DNA: TGTGCCAGCAGCTTGGCCAGGAGCAATCAGCCCCAGCATTTT. It translates to CASSLARSNQPQHF.

This sequence joins TRBV15 and TRBJ1-6; TRBD1 aligns across 9 bases. J was trimmed by 5 bases and V by 5 bases; bases with no gene match: 10. CDR3 length equals 17 residues. Germline-derived CDR1 and CDR2 are LNHNV and YYDKDF (reference sequence). CDR3 residues: CATSGVGTGRNNSPLHF. The CDR3 DNA reads TGTGCCACCAGCGGCGTCGGGACAGGGAGGAATAATTCACCCCTCCACTTT.

The J gene is TRBJ1-1, the V gene TRBV7-9, with D perhaps matching TRBD1 (6 bases). Germline CDR1 SEHNR, CDR2 FQNEAQ (reference sequence). Deletions cut 1 base from V and 2 bases from J, with 14 bases between. This CDR3 is built from 16 residues. The CDR3 sequence is CASSLGVGGRNTEAFF. In DNA, the CDR3 is TGTGCCAGCAGCTTAGGAGTCGGGGGGCGTAACACTGAAGCTTTCTTT. Filled out from reference TRBV7-9 and TRBJ1-1, the complete variable domain reads DTGVSQNPRHKITKRGQNVTFRCDPISEHNRLYWYRQTLGQGPEFLTYFQNEAQLEKSRLLSDRFSAERPKGSFSTLEIQRTEQGDSAMYLCASSLGVGGRNTEAFFGQGTRLTVV.

The chain joins TRBV15 to TRBJ2-7; 8 bases agree with TRBD2. Per the germline V gene, CDR1 is LNHNV and CDR2 is YYDKDF (reference sequence). J lost 5 bases, V lost 1 base, and 10 bases had no gene match. This CDR3 is built from 16 residues. The CDR3 nucleotides read TGTGCCACCAGCAGAGTCCTAGCGGGTTTTCGGGACGAGCAGTACTTC. This encodes CATSRVLAGFRDEQYF.

This sequence joins TRBV5-4 and TRBJ1-1, with TRBD1 matching over 9 bases. The CDR3 loop spans 15 amino acids. Trimming removed 5 bases from V and 1 base from J; junction bases left unmatched: 6. Germline V gene lookup returns CDR1 SGHNT and CDR2 YYREEE (reference sequence). The CDR3 nucleotides read TGTGCCAGCAGGCTACAGGGGGCAGGGAACACTGAAGCTTTCTTT. This sequence encodes CASRLQGAGNTEAFF.

DNA for the CDR3: TGTGCCAGCTCACTGGGACGGTCAGATACGCAGTATTTT. Protein product: CASSLGRSDTQYF. The rearrangement uses TRBV18 and TRBJ2-3, with D perhaps given as TRBD1 or TRBD2 (5 bases each). The V and J ends lost 4 bases and 4 bases respectively, with 9 bases between them. This CDR3 contains 13 residues. Germline lookup yields CDR1 KGHSH and CDR2 LQKENI.

In regard to this clone: Other DNA sequences from this sample encode an identical CDR3 as well. The gene calls are TRBV5-6 and TRBJ2-1; 9 nucleotides align to TRBD1. Losses at the gene ends were 4 bases for V and 3 bases for J; bases not matched to a gene: 11. The CDR3 is 17 amino acids. Germline V gene sequence: CDR1 SGHDT, CDR2 YYEEEE. The CDR3 DNA follows: TGTGCCAGCAGCCTTCCATCGGGACAGGGCGGCTACAATGAGCAGTTCTTC. It specifies CASSLPSGQGGYNEQFF.

In its sample, this clone was seen a few times. This chain links TRBV5-1 with TRBJ1-1; 8 bases are shared with TRBD1. The germline CDR1 and CDR2 sequences are SGHRS and YFSETQ. The junction had 7 bases not matched to a gene; V was cut back by 3 bases and J by 6 bases. This CDR3 contains 14 residues. As DNA, the CDR3 is TGCGCCAGCAGCTCCGGACAGGGAGCCCCTGAAGCTTTCTTT. It specifies CASSSGQGAPEAFF.